The 22 T cell receptor beta chains below come from one sample, sequenced in a study of human T cells and chemical hapten exposure. This sample's time point: patch test 1, 2 weeks after DPC sensitization. Indicated treatment: therapeutic diphenylcyclopropenone sensitization with weekly scalp DPC. TCRdb re-analysed the RACE reads in MiXCR, keeping a single row per CDR3 protein. This sample has around 380,000 distinct CDR3 sequences, with about 4.4% found just once. The starting material was whole blood, obtained in connection with sensitization to the hapten diphenylcyclopropenone (DPC). The receptors come from a woman aged 45-59 years with alopecia areata. Some clones in this sample may be carry-over from other donors' samples.

V is TRBV7-2 and J is TRBJ2-1; D perhaps matches TRBD2 (5 bases). Trimming stripped 2 bases from V and 2 bases from J, with 10 bases between. CDR1 and CDR2 (germline): SGHTA, FQGNSA. There are 15 residues in the CDR3. CDR3 DNA sequence: TGTGCCAGCAGCTTACGAGCGGAACCCTACAATGAGCAGTTCTTC. This codes for CASSLRAEPYNEQFF.

The V and J genes are TRBV15 and TRBJ1-1; 9 bases map to TRBD1. The V and J ends lost 3 bases and 5 bases, in that order; junction bases with no gene match: 7. CDR3 length equals 15 residues. The germline CDR1 and CDR2 sequences are LNHNV and YYDKDF (reference sequence). CDR3 coding DNA: TGTGCCACCAGCAGCCGGGACAGGGTATGGACTGAAGCTTTCTTT. Encoded protein: CATSSRDRVWTEAFF.

In this sample, this clonotype turned up many times. The J gene is TRBJ2-1, the V gene TRBV5-1, with 10 bases that match TRBD1. The CDR3 totals 20 residues. The junction had 20 bases not matched to a gene; V was cut back by 3 bases and J by 5 bases. The germline gives CDR1 SGHRS, CDR2 YFSETQ. CDR3 amino acids: CASSWTGTGAGGGKDNEQFF. CDR3 DNA sequence: TGCGCCAGCAGCTGGACGGGGACAGGGGCTGGCGGGGGGAAAGACAATGAGCAGTTCTTC. The full variable domain, its missing parts supplied by reference TRBV5-1 and TRBJ2-1, is KAGVTQTPRYLIKTRGQQVTLSCSPISGHRSVSWYQQTPGQGLQFLFEYFSETQRNKGNFPGRFSGRQFSNSRSEMNVSTLELGDSALYLCASSWTGTGAGGGKDNEQFFGPGTRLTVL.

This clonotype has a handful of counts. The chain links TRBV20-1 to TRBJ2-7; perhaps TRBD2 as D (6 bases). Between the trimmed V and J ends, which lost 3 bases and 4 bases, there was a span of 16 bases. There are 14 residues in the CDR3. Germline CDR1 DFQATT, CDR2 SNEGSKA (reference sequence). CDR3 sequence (DNA): TGCAGTGCTAGGACATTAGCGGTCCCGTACGAGCAGTACTTC. Translating it yields CSARTLAVPYEQYF.

This clonotype occurred many times. The chain is built from TRBV10-2 and TRBJ1-5, with D possibly TRBD1 on 5 matching bases. Germline V gene lookup returns CDR1 WSHSY and CDR2 SAAADI. The CDR3 consists of 15 residues. Trimming cost V 0 bases and J 4 bases, with 10 bases left between them. The CDR3 region has the DNA TGCGCCAGCAGTGAGTCTGGGGGGTCGAATCAGCCCCAGCATTTT. This sequence encodes CASSESGGSNQPQHF.

Many counts were recorded for this clonotype. The chain carries TRBV10-3 and TRBJ2-3, with D unclear. The CDR3 extends over 14 amino acids. V lost 3 bases and J 2 bases, leaving 9 bases between the germline ends. CDR1 and CDR2 from the germline V gene are ENHRY and SYGVKD. The CDR3 loop reads CAISEGIHTDTQYF. The DNA for the CDR3 is TGTGCCATCAGTGAAGGAATCCACACAGATACGCAGTATTTT.

This clonotype occurred many times. The chain has TRBV6-2 or TRBV6-3 and TRBJ1-1, with D possibly TRBD1 on 5 matching bases. V dropped 6 bases and J dropped 6 bases, with 8 bases sitting between them. The CDR3 is 11 residues long. Germline CDR1 reads MNHEY; CDR2 reads SVGEGT. In DNA form, the CDR3 reads TGTGCCAGCAGCCAGGGAGCTGAAGCTTTCTTT. Protein: CASSQGAEAFF.

This clonotype was recorded at least ten times. The chain employs TRBV5-6 and TRBJ1-1, with D hard to call. The CDR3 is made up of 12 amino acids. Per germline, CDR1 SGHDT and CDR2 YYEEEE. The ends were cut back, 5 bases at V and 3 bases at J, with 8 bases in the middle. This CDR3 reads CASSRRYTEAFF. The CDR3 DNA follows: TGTGCCAGCAGTCGAAGGTACACTGAAGCTTTCTTT.

V and J are TRBV29-1 and TRBJ2-2, with TRBD1 matching over 8 bases. The CDR3 spans 13 residues. The germline V gene encodes CDR1 SQVTM and CDR2 ANQGSEA. V trimming: 7 bases; J trimming: 1 base; junction bases outside the gene matches: 2. The CDR3 DNA sequence: TGCAGCGAAGGACAGGGGAACACCGGGGAGCTGTTTTTT. Its protein is CSEGQGNTGELFF.

This clonotype was found many times. The chain joins TRBV7-8 to TRBJ2-1, with 7 bases lining up with TRBD2. Germline lookup yields CDR1 SGHVS and CDR2 FQNEAQ. This CDR3 contains 19 residues. V trimming: 5 bases; J trimming: 8 bases; junction bases outside the gene matches: 24. CDR3: CASSTTRKGRYGTTDEQFF. In DNA form, the CDR3 reads TGTGCCAGCAGCACCACCAGGAAAGGGAGGTATGGGACTACAGATGAGCAGTTCTTC.

As DNA, the CDR3 is TGTGCCTGGAGTACCAGCGGGTATAGCTACGAGCAGTACTTC. It yields the protein CAWSTSGYSYEQYF. This sequence joins TRBV30 and TRBJ2-7; possible D gene TRBD2, 6 bases. Per the germline V gene, CDR1 is GTSNPN and CDR2 is SVGIG (reference sequence). This CDR3 comprises 14 residues. The V end was cut by 2 bases, the J end by 3 bases, with 14 bases between.

V usage is TRBV3-1 and J usage is TRBJ2-5, with D perhaps being TRBD1 or TRBD2 (5 bases each). Germline V gene lookup returns CDR1 LGHDT and CDR2 YNNKEL (reference sequence). V gave up 0 bases and J gave up 11 bases, with 7 bases separating them. The CDR3 runs to 11 residues. In nucleotides, the CDR3 is TGTGCCAGCAGCCAAGATGAGGGGCAGTACTTC. Translated, it gives CASSQDEGQYF.

This chain links TRBV24-1 with TRBJ2-3, with a tentative D call TRBD2 (5 bases). V dropped 6 bases and J dropped 1 base, with 13 bases sitting between them. The germline V gene encodes CDR1 KGHDR and CDR2 SFDVKD. The CDR3 is 15 amino acids. This chain's CDR3 is CATSPTGWGTDTQYF. In nucleotides, the CDR3 is TGTGCCACCAGTCCCACGGGGTGGGGCACAGATACGCAGTATTTT.

In its sample, this clonotype was seen many times. V is TRBV5-1 and J is TRBJ1-2, with TRBD1 matching over 11 bases. The CDR3 runs to 16 residues. V gave up 4 bases and J gave up 1 base; unmatched junction bases: 6. CDR1 and CDR2 (germline): SGHRS, YFSETQ. CDR3 nucleotides: TGCGCCAGCAGCCCCGGGACAGGGGGAATTAACTATGGCTACACCTTC. Protein: CASSPGTGGINYGYTF.

This clonotype showed up just a few times. V gene TRBV7-8 combines with J gene TRBJ2-7, with 7 bases matching TRBD2. The CDR3 consists of 14 residues. With 2 bases clipped from V and 4 bases from J, the junction kept 5 bases outside the gene matches. The germline gives CDR1 SGHVS, CDR2 FQNEAQ. CDR3 nucleotide sequence: TGTGCCAGCAGCTTACCGGGGGGATGGTACGAGCAGTACTTC. It is translated as CASSLPGGWYEQYF.

This clonotype was seen repeatedly, ten times or more. This sequence joins TRBV7-3 and TRBJ2-5, with TRBD2 matching over 8 bases. V was clipped by 6 bases and J by 2 bases; unmatched bases: 8. CDR1 and CDR2 from the germline V gene are SGHTA and FQGTGA. The CDR3 has 15 amino acids. This CDR3 is CASSPSGGYQETQYF. DNA of the CDR3: TGTGCCAGCAGTCCAAGCGGGGGCTATCAAGAGACCCAGTACTTC.

This clonotype occurred a few times. V is TRBV6-1 and J is TRBJ2-3, with TRBD2 matching 13 bases. Losses at the gene ends were 7 bases for V and 1 base for J; bases not matched to a gene: 11. This CDR3 spans 18 amino acids. Per the germline V gene, CDR1 is MNHNS and CDR2 is SASEGT. The chain's CDR3 is CASTRTSGGRRGTDTQYF. The CDR3, as DNA: TGTGCCAGCACCCGGACTAGCGGGGGCCGCCGCGGCACAGATACGCAGTATTTT.

This clonotype occurred many times. The chain couples TRBV6-1 to TRBJ2-7; no firm D call. The CDR3 sequence is 16 residues long. Germline lookup yields CDR1 MNHNS and CDR2 SASEGT. Deletions cut 5 bases from V and 0 bases from J, with 17 bases between. The CDR3 region has the DNA TGTGCCAGCAGTACCATAAGGTGGGCTGCCTCCTACGAGCAGTACTTC. Its translation: CASSTIRWAASYEQYF.

This clonotype has a count of ten or more. This chain joins TRBV28 and TRBJ2-1, with 12 positions matching TRBD2. This CDR3 comprises 16 residues. Per germline, CDR1 MDHEN and CDR2 SYDVKM. With 5 bases clipped from V and 8 bases from J, the junction kept 10 bases outside the gene matches. CDR3 sequence reads: CASSGLAGRSVDEQFF. Written as DNA, the CDR3 is TGTGCCAGCAGTGGACTAGCGGGACGATCCGTAGATGAGCAGTTCTTC.

This clonotype was counted at least ten times. The CDR3 spells CASGMGGNIQYF. CDR3 nucleotide sequence: TGTGCCAGCGGGATGGGCGGTAACATTCAGTACTTC. This sequence joins TRBV12-3 or TRBV12-4 and TRBJ2-4; D remains ambiguous. The CDR3 runs 12 residues. The V end lost 8 bases, the J end lost 7 bases, and 12 bases lay between the germline ends.

This sequence joins TRBV6-1 and TRBJ1-1; D gene unclear. The CDR3 has 16 residues. From germline, CDR1 is MNHNS and CDR2 SASEGT. The V end was cut by 7 bases, the J end by 0 bases, with 18 bases between. The CDR3 bases are TGTGCCAGCACCTCCCAGGCCCGAAACATGAACACTGAAGCTTTCTTT. Translation: CASTSQARNMNTEAFF.

The chain has TRBV2 and TRBJ2-7; 11 bases fit TRBD2. The CDR3 length is 17 residues. The germline gives CDR1 SNHLY, CDR2 FYNNEI. Trimming removed 4 bases from V and 0 bases from J; junction bases left unmatched: 8. CDR3 DNA: TGTGCCAGCAGTGGACTGCTAGCGGGGGGCAGCTCCTACGAGCAGTACTTC. Residues: CASSGLLAGGSSYEQYF.